This TCR beta chain was sequenced for a study of cytomegalovirus exposure and HLA in healthy donors. CDR3 size: 15 residues. Germline-derived CDR1 and CDR2 are LNHDA and SQIVND (reference sequence). The V gene lost 6 bases and the J gene lost 1 base, with 13 bases spanning the gap. 60 Vbeta and 13 Jbeta primers were used in PCR. Repertoires were generated with immunoSEQ multiplex PCR, while TCRdb's copy carries only in-frame clones and drops some. The sample lists around 150,000 clones; roughly 86% were seen once. This clonotype originated in a woman aged 40 to 50 in good health and CMV-seronegative. The rearrangement joins TRBV19 to TRBJ1-3, with D tentatively TRBD1 (6 bases). Sequenced: PBMCs. CDR3 DNA: TGTGCCAGTAGCCTAAGGGGGTTATCTGGAAACACCATATATTTT. This translates into CASSLRGLSGNTIYF.